These 15 T cell receptor beta chains were sequenced from one sample in a study of T-cell memory formation after mild COVID-19. TCRdb re-derived calls from the 5' RACE reads in MiXCR, one entry per CDR3 protein. Among about 320,000 distinct CDR3 sequences listed, roughly an eighth were seen once. The sample was PBMCs or a T cell subset sorted from them (not recorded which). The receptors come from a young man who had mild COVID-19 (a few samples of this study predate the infection). Cell type and time point are not known.

The chain links TRBV7-8 to TRBJ2-3; 13 bases fit TRBD2. The CDR3 has 17 residues. Unmatched junction bases numbered 5, after V lost 4 bases and J lost 1 base. Per the germline V gene, CDR1 is SGHVS and CDR2 is FQNEAQ. CDR3 sequence (DNA): TGTGCCAGCAGCTCGACTAGCGGGGGGCACCGCACAGATACGCAGTATTTT. This codes for CASSSTSGGHRTDTQYF.

The genes are TRBV6-5 and TRBJ1-1; 12 nucleotides line up with TRBD1. Trimming cost V 4 bases and J 10 bases; bases outside gene matches: 10. The germline gives CDR1 MNHEY, CDR2 SVGAGI. This CDR3 is 15 amino acids long. CDR3 sequence: CASSSTGTGGLGAFF. The CDR3 nucleotides read TGTGCCAGCAGTTCCACCGGGACAGGGGGCTTGGGAGCTTTCTTT.

The rearrangement uses TRBV10-3 and TRBJ2-5, with TRBD2 identical over 7 bases. V trimming: 6 bases; J trimming: 5 bases; junction bases outside the gene matches: 15. Germline CDR1 and CDR2: ENHRY and SYGVKD. CDR3 length: 16 residues. CDR3 sequence: CAISPTLGGGRETQYF. As DNA, the CDR3 is TGTGCCATCAGCCCCACCTTAGGCGGGGGTCGGGAGACCCAGTACTTC.

As to this clonotype: Mismatch with germline at one junction end may stem from a read error. This chain connects TRBV4-1 to TRBJ2-7; the D gene is possibly TRBD2 (6 bases). Germline-derived CDR1 and CDR2 are MGHRA and YSYEKL. This CDR3 comprises 15 residues. Here the CDR3 reads CASSPRVGDSSEQYF. CDR3 coding DNA: TGCGCCAGCAGCCCCCGGGTGGGGGACTCCTCCGAGCAGTACTTC.

The count of this clonotype is one. The gene calls are TRBV6-6 and TRBJ2-3; D is unclear. Germline V CDR1 and CDR2: MNHNY, SVGAGI (reference sequence). The CDR3 consists of 12 residues. Trimming stripped 8 bases from V and 1 base from J, with 7 bases between. As DNA, the CDR3 is TGTGCCAGCGGGCAGGGCACAGATACGCAGTATTTT. Protein product: CASGQGTDTQYF.

In its sample, this clonotype was seen a few times. V is TRBV24-1 and J is TRBJ2-5, with D perhaps matching TRBD2 (7 bases). Germline assignment: CDR1 KGHDR and CDR2 SFDVKD. CDR3 length: 13 residues. Trimming pared 4 bases from V and 3 bases from J, leaving 8 bases between. CDR3 bases: TGTGCCACCAGTGAAGGGGGGGAAGAGACCCAGTACTTC. Translated, it gives CATSEGGEETQYF.

The chain joins TRBV5-1 to TRBJ2-5; TRBD1 agrees at 8 bases. V lost 4 bases to trimming and J lost 5 bases; unmatched junction nucleotides: 13. The CDR3 runs 16 residues. Germline V gene sequence: CDR1 SGHRS, CDR2 YFSETQ. Written as DNA, the CDR3 is TGCGCCAGCAGCCCGGTGGGCAGGGGGCCAACGGAGACCCAGTACTTC. This translates into CASSPVGRGPTETQYF.

V usage is TRBV30 and J usage is TRBJ2-5; TRBD2 matches at 8 bases. With V trimmed by 7 bases and J by 7 bases, 5 bases remained unmatched. CDR3 length: 11 residues. Germline CDR1 is GTSNPN and CDR2 is SVGIG (reference sequence). CDR3 loop: CASSGGATQYF. CDR3 bases: TGTGCCTCCTCGGGGGGGGCGACCCAGTACTTC.

This clonotype appeared a few times. The chain is built from TRBV18 and TRBJ1-2, with 9 bases matching TRBD1. This CDR3 contains 16 residues. J gave up 0 bases and V 2 bases, and 4 bases lay outside the gene matches. CDR1 is KGHSH, CDR2 LQKENI, per germline. CDR3 nucleotides: TGTGCCAGCTCACCAGACAGGGGGATACCTAACTATGGCTACACCTTC. Its translation is CASSPDRGIPNYGYTF.

This clonotype was seen repeatedly, ten times or more. The CDR3 region is CATSNQRGGQDTQYF. The CDR3 DNA reads as TGTGCCACCAGTAACCAGCGGGGGGGCCAAGATACGCAGTATTTT. V usage is TRBV15 and J usage is TRBJ2-3; 10 bases are a match to TRBD2. CDR1 is LNHNV, CDR2 YYDKDF, per germline (reference sequence). V lost 6 bases, J lost 5 bases, and 8 bases stayed unmatched. The CDR3 extends over 15 amino acids.

The V and J genes are TRBV20-1 and TRBJ1-4, with D tentatively TRBD1 (5 bases). This CDR3 comprises 15 residues. The V and J ends lost 3 bases and 6 bases respectively, with 17 bases between them. CDR1 is DFQATT and CDR2 is SNEGSKA in the germline V gene (reference sequence). Here the CDR3 DNA reads TGCAGTGCTAGGAGAGATCAGGGTGGAGATGAAAAACTGTTTTTT. Protein: CSARRDQGGDEKLFF.

The chain links TRBV12-3 or TRBV12-4 to TRBJ2-3; the D is unclear. The CDR3 length is 13 residues. V lost 2 bases to trimming and J lost 2 bases, with 5 bases between them. The CDR3 DNA sequence: TGTGCCAGCAGTTTACGTCACACAGATACGCAGTATTTT. Its protein product is CASSLRHTDTQYF.

In this sample, this clonotype turned up many times. The CDR3 region has the DNA TGTGCCAGCAGCTTTGTCAGAACAGATACGCAGTATTTT. Protein: CASSFVRTDTQYF. The chain employs TRBV5-6 and TRBJ2-3, with D unclear. V lost 2 bases and J lost 3, with 7 bases in between. CDR3 length: 13 residues. The germline V gene has CDR1 SGHDT and CDR2 YYEEEE.

The rearrangement uses TRBV5-1 and TRBJ1-2; tentative D call: TRBD1 (6 bases). This CDR3 region has 13 residues. Germline CDR1 and CDR2: SGHRS and YFSETQ. Trimming removed 5 bases from V and 3 bases from J, with 11 bases in between. The chain's CDR3 is CASRFAGDYGYTF. CDR3 nucleotide sequence: TGCGCCAGCAGATTTGCAGGGGACTATGGCTACACCTTC.

The chain is built from TRBV12-3 or TRBV12-4 and TRBJ2-1; the D is unclear. The CDR3 covers 16 residues. V gave up 4 bases and J gave up 7 bases, with 20 bases separating them. CDR3 loop: CASSSPRASGRNEQFF. DNA of the CDR3: TGTGCCAGCAGTTCCCCTAGAGCGAGTGGTAGAAATGAGCAGTTCTTC.